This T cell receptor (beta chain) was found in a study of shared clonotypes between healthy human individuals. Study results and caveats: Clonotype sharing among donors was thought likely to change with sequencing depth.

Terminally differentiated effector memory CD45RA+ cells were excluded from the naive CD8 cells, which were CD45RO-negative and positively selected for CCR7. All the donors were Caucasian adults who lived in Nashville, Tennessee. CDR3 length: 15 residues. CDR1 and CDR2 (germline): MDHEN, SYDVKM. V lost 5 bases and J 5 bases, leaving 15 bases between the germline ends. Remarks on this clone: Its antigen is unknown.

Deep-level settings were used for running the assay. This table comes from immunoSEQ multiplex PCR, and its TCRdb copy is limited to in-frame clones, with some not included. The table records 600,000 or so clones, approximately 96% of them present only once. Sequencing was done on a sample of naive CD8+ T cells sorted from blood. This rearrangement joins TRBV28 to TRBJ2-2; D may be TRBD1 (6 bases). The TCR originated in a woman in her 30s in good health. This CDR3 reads CASSGAGTSTGELFF. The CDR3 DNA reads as TGTGCCAGCAGTGGGGCCGGGACAAGTACCGGGGAGCTGTTTTTT.